These T cell receptor beta chains were read from a single sample in a study of early T cells in non-severe SARS-CoV-2 infection. One entry per CDR3 protein, called by TCRdb with MiXCR from the 5' RACE reads. The table has roughly 120,000 distinct CDR3 sequences, 15% seen once. Sequencing was done on a sample of whole blood. The receptors originated from an adult who was a healthcare worker with PCR-confirmed SARS-CoV-2 infection or an uninfected control (not recorded which). Each CDR3 is given with its conserved first and last residue. The D gene is left open where the match is weak. The size entry is marked missing in some rows and otherwise reads once, few, many or a size class.

J: TRBJ1-1; V: TRBV20-1; size: -; D: -; CDR3: CSAGDTAEAFF; DNA: TGCAGTGCTGGCGATACAGCTGAAGCTTTCTTT
J: TRBJ1-2; V: TRBV10-2; size: few; D: -; CDR3: CASSESDGLGYTF; DNA: TGCGCCAGCAGTGAGTCGGACGGTCTTGGCTACACCTTC
J: TRBJ2-3; V: TRBV4-1; size: -; D: TRBD2; CDR3: CASSQERASGTDTQYF; DNA: TGCGCCAGCAGCCAAGAGAGGGCTAGCGGGACAGATACGCAGTATTTT
J: TRBJ2-7; V: TRBV4-1; size: once; D: TRBD1; CDR3: CASSQNRGVGEQYF; DNA: TGCGCCAGCAGCCAAAACAGGGGGGTTGGAGAGCAGTACTTC
J: TRBJ2-5; V: TRBV20-1; size: -; D: TRBD2; CDR3: CSARELAGQETQYF; DNA: TGCAGTGCTAGAGAACTAGCGGGGCAAGAGACCCAGTACTTC
J: TRBJ1-4; V: TRBV7-9; size: -; D: -; CDR3: CASSLGRVEKLFF; DNA: TGTGCCAGCAGCTTAGGCAGGGTTGAAAAACTGTTTTTT
J: TRBJ2-3; V: TRBV6-6; size: few; D: -; CDR3: CASSYGGGDTGTDTQYF; DNA: TGTGCCAGCAGTTACGGCGGCGGGGACACCGGCACAGATACGCAGTATTTT
J: TRBJ1-6; V: TRBV5-1; size: few; D: TRBD1; CDR3: CASSPGGGNSPLHF; DNA: TGCGCCAGCAGCCCAGGGGGTGGGAATTCACCCCTCCACTTT
J: TRBJ2-5; V: TRBV27; size: -; D: TRBD1; CDR3: CASSSIGQGQDETQYF; DNA: TGTGCCAGCAGTTCCATTGGACAGGGGCAGGACGAGACCCAGTACTTC
J: TRBJ1-1; V: TRBV6-5; size: -; D: -; CDR3: CASSSGQGYGTEAFF; DNA: TGTGCCAGCAGTTCGGGGCAGGGGTATGGAACTGAAGCTTTCTTT
J: TRBJ2-3; V: TRBV5-1; size: -; D: -; CDR3: CASSLLASSTDTQYF; DNA: TGCGCCAGCAGCTTGCTTGCTTCTAGCACAGATACGCAGTATTTT
J: TRBJ1-5; V: TRBV20-1; size: -; D: -; CDR3: CSASGTSPQPQHF; DNA: TGCAGTGCTAGCGGGACATCTCCTCAGCCCCAGCATTTT
J: TRBJ2-6; V: TRBV6-1; size: -; D: -; CDR3: CASSEKSGDSLSGANVLTF; DNA: TGTGCCAGCAGTGAAAAGAGCGGCGACAGCCTCTCTGGGGCCAACGTCCTGACTTTC
J: TRBJ2-3; V: TRBV6-5; size: few; D: -; CDR3: CASSSFDSHTQYF; DNA: TGTGCCAGCAGTTCGTTCGATTCCCATACGCAGTATTTT
J: TRBJ1-2; V: TRBV3-1; size: few; D: -; CDR3: CASSQVTGDYGYTF; DNA: TGTGCCAGCAGCCAGGTTACAGGTGACTATGGCTACACCTTC
J: TRBJ2-5; V: TRBV3-1; size: -; D: -; CDR3: CASSQDGSASFAGF; DNA: TGTGCCAGCAGCCAAGATGGGAGTGCGAGTTTCGCGGGCTTC
J: TRBJ2-1; V: TRBV25-1; size: once; D: -; CDR3: CASSDTAESSQQFF; DNA: TGTGCCAGCAGTGACACCGCGGAGAGCAGTCAGCAGTTCTTC
J: TRBJ2-7; V: TRBV7-2; size: many; D: TRBD1; CDR3: CASSPEGGNEQYF; DNA: TGTGCCAGCAGCCCAGAAGGGGGCAACGAGCAGTACTTC
J: TRBJ1-2; V: TRBV29-1; size: few; D: -; CDR3: CSYGPDYGYTF; DNA: TGCAGCTACGGACCTGACTATGGCTACACCTTC
J: TRBJ2-6; V: TRBV9; size: -; D: -; CDR3: CASSVQAPASSGANVLTF; DNA: TGTGCCAGCAGCGTACAGGCTCCTGCGAGCTCTGGGGCCAACGTCCTGACTTTC
J: TRBJ2-5; V: TRBV3-1; size: -; D: -; CDR3: CASSQATSQETQYF; DNA: TGTGCCAGCAGCCAAGCAACTAGTCAAGAGACCCAGTACTTC
J: TRBJ2-3; V: TRBV10-3; size: -; D: -; CDR3: CATQGPGDTQYF; DNA: TGTGCCACGCAGGGGCCGGGGGATACGCAGTATTTT
J: TRBJ1-5; V: TRBV18; size: -; D: TRBD1; CDR3: CASSQGQGNQPQHF; DNA: TGTGCCAGCTCACAGGGACAGGGGAATCAGCCCCAGCATTTT
J: TRBJ1-1; V: TRBV12-5; size: -; D: -; CDR3: CASGLVRRKQPMYFPNTEAFF; DNA: TGTGCTAGTGGTTTGGTAAGGCGGAAACAGCCGATGTACTTTCCGAACACTGAAGCTTTCTTT
J: TRBJ1-6; V: TRBV5-4; size: few; D: -; CDR3: CASSSVGTGNSPLHF; DNA: TGTGCCAGCAGCTCCGTGGGGACGGGGAATTCACCCCTCCACTTT
J: TRBJ2-3; V: TRBV4-1; size: -; D: -; CDR3: CASSQRGTDTQYF; DNA: TGCGCCAGCAGCCAGCGGGGCACAGATACGCAGTATTTT
J: TRBJ1-1; V: TRBV27; size: many; D: -; CDR3: CASSFGVETEAFF; DNA: TGTGCCAGCAGTTTTGGGGTAGAGACTGAAGCTTTCTTT